What follows are 20 T cell receptor beta chains derived from one specimen sequenced in a study of siplizumab effects on memory and regulatory T cells. The method was immunoSEQ multiplex PCR; TCRdb's version includes in-frame clones alone and lacks a portion of them. The table lists around 100,000 clones, around 90% of them singletons. The material sequenced was non-Treg CD4+ T cells sorted from blood. The receptor set was obtained from a human donor in good health.

This clone has only a few counts. V usage is TRBV2 and J usage is TRBJ2-7, with 10 bases aligning to TRBD1. Germline CDR1 reads SNHLY; CDR2 reads FYNNEI. CDR3 length: 15 amino acids. The V gene end was trimmed by 3 bases and the J gene end by 3 bases; junction bases not matched to a gene: 5. The CDR3 loop is CASSDRTGGFYEQYF. CDR3 sequence (DNA): TGTGCCAGCAGTGATCGGACAGGGGGATTCTACGAGCAGTACTTC.

The chain links TRBV18 to TRBJ2-1; 7 bases agree with TRBD2. The CDR3 is 12 residues long. V was clipped by 3 bases and J by 7 bases; unmatched bases: 0. CDR1 is KGHSH and CDR2 is LQKENI in the germline V gene. The CDR3 sequence is CASSPGLNEQFF. The CDR3 nucleotides are TGTGCCAGCTCACCGGGACTAAATGAGCAGTTCTTC.

V is TRBV5-1 and J is TRBJ2-5, with D tentatively TRBD2 (6 bases). The CDR3 sequence is 13 residues long. Germline V gene sequence: CDR1 SGHRS, CDR2 YFSETQ. The germline V and J ends were trimmed by 6 bases and 1 base, with 10 bases remaining between them. CDR3: CASKMGGQETQYF. The CDR3, as DNA: TGCGCCAGCAAGATGGGGGGCCAAGAGACCCAGTACTTC.

The V and J genes are TRBV5-1 and TRBJ2-7; D remains unclear. V lost 0 bases to trimming and J lost 4 bases, with 5 bases between them. Looked up from germline, CDR1 is SGHRS and CDR2 is YFSETQ. This CDR3 comprises 12 residues. In DNA, the CDR3 is TGCGCCAGCAGCTTGGTCGGGTACGAGCAGTACTTC. Residues: CASSLVGYEQYF.

The CDR3 is CASSPRTGGDNYGYTF. The CDR3 region has the DNA TGTGCCAGCAGCCCGCGGACAGGGGGCGATAACTATGGCTACACCTTC. The chain links TRBV9 to TRBJ1-2; 11 bases map to TRBD1. In germline, CDR1 is SGDLS, CDR2 YYNGEE. The CDR3 extends over 16 amino acids. Germline trimming cut 4 bases from V and 1 base from J; bases unmatched to any gene: 6.

The chain couples TRBV7-9 to TRBJ2-7; D might be TRBD1 or TRBD2, each matching 5 bases. The V and J ends lost 5 bases and 2 bases respectively, with 13 bases between them. The germline gives CDR1 SEHNR, CDR2 FQNEAQ (reference sequence). This CDR3 spans 14 amino acids. The CDR3 sequence: CASSITGPAYEQYF. The CDR3 nucleotides are TGTGCCAGCAGCATTACGGGACCGGCCTACGAGCAGTACTTC.

This chain joins TRBV15 and TRBJ2-5; D is possibly TRBD2 (6 bases). Looked up from germline, CDR1 is LNHNV and CDR2 is YYDKDF (reference sequence). This CDR3 comprises 15 residues. Deletions cut 5 bases from V and 3 bases from J, with 16 bases between. CDR3 nucleotide sequence: TGTGCCACCAGCCGACCCGGAGGGAGTAAAGAGACCCAGTACTTC. This sequence encodes CATSRPGGSKETQYF.

This clone is a singleton in its sample. The chain carries TRBV5-1 and TRBJ2-7; D is possibly TRBD1 or TRBD2 (5 bases each). V was pared by 0 bases and J by 0 bases, with 10 bases between. The CDR3 is 15 amino acids. Germline V lookup: CDR1 SGHRS, CDR2 YFSETQ. CDR3 protein: CASSLAAGSSYEQYF. The DNA for the CDR3 is TGCGCCAGCAGCTTGGCGGCAGGGAGCTCCTACGAGCAGTACTTC.

The V and J genes are TRBV6-5 and TRBJ2-5; the D call may be TRBD1 or TRBD2 (6 bases each). The CDR3 runs to 15 residues. Trimming shortened V by 5 bases and J by 0 bases, and 13 bases separated the two germline ends. Per germline, CDR1 MNHEY and CDR2 SVGAGI. The CDR3 loop reads CASSVSRDNQETQYF. Written as DNA, the CDR3 is TGTGCCAGCAGTGTCTCGCGGGACAACCAAGAGACCCAGTACTTC.

The V call is TRBV15, the J call TRBJ2-7; 8 bases agree with TRBD1. This CDR3 spans 14 amino acids. CDR1 LNHNV and CDR2 YYDKDF come from the germline V gene (reference sequence). The V and J ends lost 10 bases and 2 bases, in that order; junction bases with no gene match: 10. For the CDR3, the DNA is TGTGCCAACCACAAGACAGGGGACACCTACGAGCAGTACTTC. Protein sequence: CANHKTGDTYEQYF.

The rearrangement uses TRBV10-3 and TRBJ1-5; a possible D gene is TRBD1 (6 bases). The CDR3 sequence is 15 residues long. Germline V gene sequence: CDR1 ENHRY, CDR2 SYGVKD. The ends were cut back, 2 bases at V and 7 bases at J, with 15 bases in the middle. The CDR3 region is CAISELTGPRQPQHF. CDR3 sequence (DNA): TGTGCCATCAGTGAGCTTACAGGGCCACGACAGCCCCAGCATTTT.

This chain uses TRBV4-2 with TRBJ1-3; no firm D call. Trimming cost V 0 bases and J 0 bases, with 6 bases left between them. This CDR3 spans 15 amino acids. CDR1 is LGHNA, CDR2 YNFKEQ, per germline. CDR3 nucleotides: TGTGCCAGCAGCCAAGATCGGGACTCTGGAAACACCATATATTTT. Encoded protein: CASSQDRDSGNTIYF.

The V call is TRBV18, the J call TRBJ1-1, with 12 bases matching TRBD1. V shed 0 bases, J shed 5 bases, and the junction held 7 bases outside the gene matches. This CDR3 contains 17 residues. Germline V lookup: CDR1 KGHSH, CDR2 LQKENI. CDR3 sequence (DNA): TGTGCCAGCTCACCACCAGCCGGGACAGGGGGCGCAACTGAAGCTTTCTTT. Encoded protein: CASSPPAGTGGATEAFF.

In DNA, the CDR3 is TGTGCCAGCAGCTTCATACAGGGGGCGCGCACAGATACGCAGTATTTT. Translation: CASSFIQGARTDTQYF. The V call is TRBV5-6, the J call TRBJ2-3; TRBD1 aligns across 9 bases. Germline assignment: CDR1 SGHDT and CDR2 YYEEEE. V lost 2 bases to trimming and J lost 1 base; unmatched junction nucleotides: 5. The length of the CDR3 is 16 residues.

The chain combines TRBV5-1 with TRBJ2-5; D may match TRBD1 or TRBD2 (5 bases each). The germline CDR1 and CDR2 sequences are SGHRS and YFSETQ. The V and J ends lost 0 bases and 5 bases respectively, with 11 bases between them. The CDR3 contains 14 residues. The CDR3: CASSLGGVWETQYF. Written as DNA, the CDR3 is TGCGCCAGCAGCTTGGGAGGGGTTTGGGAGACCCAGTACTTC.

The chain uses TRBV19 and TRBJ2-2; TRBD1 aligns across 7 bases. This CDR3 comprises 14 residues. With V trimmed by 10 bases and J by 3 bases, 8 bases remained unmatched. In germline, CDR1 is LNHDA, CDR2 SQIVND (reference sequence). The CDR3 region is CATQPGQHTGELFF. The CDR3 DNA sequence: TGTGCCACACAGCCGGGACAGCACACCGGGGAGCTGTTTTTT.

CDR3 coding DNA: TGTGCCAGCAGTCCCCTAATGAATGGCTACACCTTC. Amino acids: CASSPLMNGYTF. The chain is built from TRBV28 and TRBJ1-2; D call uncertain. This CDR3 comprises 12 residues. The germline CDR1 and CDR2 sequences are MDHEN and SYDVKM. V was shortened by 5 bases and J by 6 bases, with 10 bases between the two germline ends.

The chain has TRBV10-3 and TRBJ1-2, with no clear D. CDR3 length: 13 amino acids. With 3 bases removed from V and 5 bases from J, the gap between germline ends came to 10 bases. The V gene's germline CDR1 is ENHRY and CDR2 SYGVKD. CDR3 sequence reads: CAISENGSYGYTF. CDR3 DNA: TGTGCCATCAGTGAAAACGGTTCTTATGGCTACACCTTC.

This chain links TRBV5-4 with TRBJ2-1; D tentatively fits TRBD1 or TRBD2 (6 bases each). V lost 0 bases to trimming and J lost 0 bases, with 13 bases between them. Germline loops: CDR1 SGHNT, CDR2 YYREEE (reference sequence). CDR3 length: 17 residues. The CDR3 here is CASSLVGGPSSYNEQFF. The CDR3, as DNA: TGTGCCAGCAGCTTGGTTGGGGGGCCAAGCTCCTACAATGAGCAGTTCTTC.

This clone has a single count. This sequence joins TRBV5-8 and TRBJ2-7; D tentatively reads TRBD1 or TRBD2 (5 bases each). The CDR3 extends over 15 amino acids. Between the trimmed V and J ends, which lost 3 bases and 7 bases, there was a span of 20 bases. The V gene's germline CDR1 is SGHTS and CDR2 YDEGEE. CDR3 residues: CASSWRQRFDIEQYF. The CDR3 DNA sequence: TGTGCCAGCAGCTGGAGACAGCGGTTTGACATTGAGCAGTACTTC.